The present entry profiles one TCR beta chain with its context. The target antigen is unknown. The CDR3 loop spans 16 amino acids. After removal of 1 base from V and 7 bases from J, the junction contained 8 bases not matched to a gene. Germline lookup yields CDR1 SGHTA and CDR2 FQGNSA. TCRdb redid the calling of the RT-PCR reads with MiXCR, one entry per CDR3 protein. Of over 450,000 distinct CDR3 sequences in the sample, 10% to 15% were seen once. This entry comes from a study of response to subunit inactivated influenza vaccine. Study outcomes and limitations: Authors suggested few new T cells are recruited by each seasonal influenza vaccination.

The V call is TRBV7-2, the J call TRBJ2-5, with 11 positions matching TRBD1. The clonotype was recovered from a man between 50 and 59 years old who received an inactivated influenza vaccine. The sample consisted of PBMCs from blood, taken about 40 days after vaccination. The CDR3 region is CASSLGGGGQGGTQYF. The CDR3 DNA follows: TGTGCCAGCAGCTTAGGAGGAGGGGGACAGGGGGGGACCCAGTACTTC.